The clone carrying this T cell receptor beta chain was seen repeatedly, ten times or more. Its antigen is currently unknown. The data are from a study of T cell repertoires in cytomegalovirus infection. Background on the study: Public signatures in TCR beta pointed to CMV infection and matching HLA type. Whole-study results and caveats: The response measured ex vivo was dominated by TCR beta clonotypes (HLA-C-restricted and CMV-specific). The cumulative frequency of public TCR beta families identified carriers of CMV plus the relevant HLA.

TCRdb used MiXCR to reprocess the reads, holding one entry per CDR3 protein. The sample lists roughly 310,000 distinct CDR3 sequences; around a sixth were seen once. V was trimmed by 7 bases and J by 1 base, leaving 4 bases between them. This CDR3 contains 11 residues. Germline loops: CDR1 SGHTA, CDR2 FQGNSA. This clonotype was sampled from a human donor in good health (CMV status not recorded). Some clones in this sample may be carry-over from other donors' samples. The V call is TRBV7-2, the J call TRBJ2-5, with D unclear. Sequencing was carried out using PBMCs. In DNA, the CDR3 is TGTGCCAGCAACGCCCAAGAGACCCAGTACTTC. Translating gives CASNAQETQYF.